This TCR beta chain was identified in a study of graft-versus-host responses after intestinal transplantation. Study in general: Tacrolimus plus steroids were given to all recipients for about three years, preceded by anti-thymocyte globulin induction.

Study-level findings and limits: Recipient marrow harbored GvH clones, some of which surfaced first in ileum or blood.

Comments on this clone: What it recognizes is unknown.

Clones were read by immunoSEQ multiplex PCR, and TCRdb kept only the in-frame ones, dropping some. The repertoire holds about 71,000 clones, with roughly 87% as singletons. The sample in question was unstimulated CD8+ T cells sorted from spleen or lymph node cells, obtained before intestinal transplant. This clonotype was obtained from a human donor who received an intestinal transplant.

CDR3 sequence: CATSRVGSADTQYF. The DNA for the CDR3 is TGTGCCACCAGCAGAGTCGGGTCGGCAGATACGCAGTATTTT. The gene calls are TRBV15 and TRBJ2-3, with D hard to call. This CDR3 spans 14 amino acids. Trimming cost V 1 base and J 4 bases, with 9 bases left between them. Germline V gene sequence: CDR1 LNHNV, CDR2 YYDKDF (reference sequence). Full variable domain (remainder filled in from reference TRBV15 and TRBJ2-3): DAMVIQNPRYQVTQFGKPVTLSCSQTLNHNVMYWYQQKSSQAPKLLFHYYDKDFNNEADTPDNFQSRRPNTSFCFLDIRSPGLGDTAMYLCATSRVGSADTQYFGPGTRLTVL.